These 11 T cell receptor beta chains were sequenced from one sample in a study of blood T cell repertoires in COVID-19. TCRdb's copy holds only in-frame clones and misses some; the assay was immunoSEQ multiplex PCR. The sample has about 210,000 clones, 81% seen once; the top ten hold around 9.3%. The sample taken for sequencing was PBMCs or T cells enriched from blood (not recorded which). The receptors were sampled from a woman between 50 and 59 years old with acute COVID-19.

This clone was recorded once. The rearrangement joins TRBV12-3 or TRBV12-4 to TRBJ2-5, with 8 bases matching TRBD2. Unmatched junction bases numbered 4, after V lost 6 bases and J lost 4 bases. There are 13 residues in the CDR3. This CDR3 is CASSGGAGETQYF. The CDR3 region has the DNA TGTGCCAGCAGCGGGGGGGCCGGAGAGACCCAGTACTTC.

In its sample, this clone was seen a few times. For the CDR3, the DNA is TGTGCCAGCAGCTTAGCTCTACCTGGAAACACCATATATTTT. Translating it yields CASSLALPGNTIYF. V is TRBV7-2 and J is TRBJ1-3; D unresolved. Trimming removed 0 bases at V and 2 bases at J, with 5 bases between. CDR3 length: 14 amino acids. The V gene's germline CDR1 is SGHTA and CDR2 FQGNSA.

The chain is built from TRBV18 and TRBJ1-5; TRBD1 aligns across 9 bases. V shed 1 base, J shed 1 base, and the junction held 2 bases outside the gene matches. Looked up from germline, CDR1 is KGHSH and CDR2 is LQKENI. The length of the CDR3 is 16 residues. CDR3 region: CASSPLDRGSNQPQHF. In DNA form, the CDR3 reads TGTGCCAGCTCACCACTGGACAGGGGAAGCAATCAGCCCCAGCATTTT.

The chain is built from TRBV7-2 and TRBJ2-5; 11 bases align to TRBD2. This CDR3 region has 15 residues. After removal of 5 bases from V and 1 base from J, the junction contained 3 bases not matched to a gene. In germline, CDR1 is SGHTA, CDR2 FQGNSA. The CDR3 loop reads CASSQTSGGQETQYF. The CDR3 coding sequence is TGTGCCAGCAGCCAAACTAGCGGGGGCCAAGAGACCCAGTACTTC. The full variable domain, in which reference TRBV7-2 and TRBJ2-5 provide the parts outside the CDR3, is GAGVSQSPSNKVTEKGKDVELRCDPISGHTALYWYRQSLGQGLEFLIYFQGNSAPDKSGLPSDRFSAERTGGSVSTLTIQRTQQEDSAVYLCASSQTSGGQETQYFGPGTRLLVL.

The V call is TRBV11-2, the J call TRBJ2-1; perhaps TRBD2 as D (7 bases). The germline V and J ends were trimmed by 7 bases and 15 bases, with 22 bases remaining between them. Germline V gives CDR1 SGHAT, CDR2 FQNNGV. CDR3 size: 13 residues. CDR3 region: CASTLTPWGGPFF. The CDR3, as DNA: TGTGCCAGCACCCTCACCCCTTGGGGGGGGCCGTTCTTC.

The chain is built from TRBV7-9 and TRBJ1-4; no clear D. Germline lookup yields CDR1 SEHNR and CDR2 FQNEAQ (reference sequence). This CDR3 has 14 amino acids. Trimming pared 7 bases from V and 5 bases from J, leaving 14 bases between. Written as DNA, the CDR3 is TGTGCCAGCATCAGCGGCAGTGCCAATGAAAAACTGTTTTTT. Protein sequence: CASISGSANEKLFF. The whole variable domain, remainder taken from reference TRBV7-9 and TRBJ1-4, is DTGVSQNPRHKITKRGQNVTFRCDPISEHNRLYWYRQTLGQGPEFLTYFQNEAQLEKSRLLSDRFSAERPKGSFSTLEIQRTEQGDSAMYLCASISGSANEKLFFGSGTQLSVL.

The V and J genes are TRBV6-5 and TRBJ2-2, with 7 bases matching TRBD1. This CDR3 is 14 amino acids long. The germline gives CDR1 MNHEY, CDR2 SVGAGI. The V segment lost 6 bases and the J segment 1 base; nucleotides outside the gene matches: 2. Here the CDR3 reads CASRRTGNTGELFF. In DNA form, the CDR3 reads TGTGCCAGCAGGAGGACAGGGAACACCGGGGAGCTGTTTTTT.

The table lists this clone with a count of one. V is TRBV18 and J is TRBJ2-7, with TRBD2 matching 9 bases. Trimming cost V 4 bases and J 7 bases; bases outside gene matches: 17. This CDR3 contains 17 residues. The germline V gene encodes CDR1 KGHSH and CDR2 LQKENI. The CDR3 is CASSRYVVGLAGPEQYF. The DNA of the CDR3 is TGTGCCAGCTCACGATACGTCGTGGGGCTAGCGGGACCGGAGCAGTACTTC.

This clone has more than one count but fewer than ten. The chain combines TRBV7-2 with TRBJ1-3; a weak D match, TRBD1 (5 bases). The CDR3 consists of 15 residues. V was trimmed by 4 bases and J by 3 bases, leaving 13 bases between them. The V gene's germline CDR1 is SGHTA and CDR2 FQGNSA. CDR3 DNA: TGTGCCAGCAGCTCGGTCCCGGGGGGTGGAAACACCATATATTTT. It specifies CASSSVPGGGNTIYF.

CDR3 bases: TGTGCCAGCAGCTGGGGGACAGTCAATGAGCAGTTCTTC. Translation gives CASSWGTVNEQFF. The rearrangement joins TRBV5-6 to TRBJ2-1; 7 bases are shared with TRBD1. The ends lost 3 bases at V and 6 bases at J; junction bases unmatched: 3. CDR1 is SGHDT and CDR2 is YYEEEE in the germline V gene. This CDR3 has 13 residues.

V gene TRBV29-1 combines with J gene TRBJ2-7, with TRBD1 as a possible D gene (6 bases). Between the trimmed V and J ends, which lost 6 bases and 5 bases, there was a span of 20 bases. Germline V gene lookup returns CDR1 SQVTM and CDR2 ANQGSEA. This CDR3 has 14 residues. This CDR3 is CSVLVVQGSHEQYF. The CDR3 coding sequence is TGCAGCGTCCTTGTAGTACAGGGTAGCCACGAGCAGTACTTC.